Described below is a single T cell receptor beta chain sequence and its context. The antigen is not known. The sample is drawn from a study of tumour-infiltrating T cells in Burkitt lymphoma. About the research overall: This cohort included all epidemiological subtypes of Burkitt lymphoma. Repertoire clonality predicted overall and progression-free survival. Study outcomes and limitations: Several public clonotypes were shared across many Burkitt lymphoma patients.

Method: immunoSEQ multiplex PCR; TCRdb's copy keeps in-frame clones and lacks some. The sample holds approximately 3,700 clones, 15% to 20% seen once. This CDR3 spans 12 amino acids. Germline V gene lookup returns CDR1 MDHEN and CDR2 SYDVKM. V lost 5 bases and J lost 4; bases outside the gene matches: 2. This clonotype was sampled from a human donor with Burkitt lymphoma. Material: tumor tissue. V and J are TRBV28 and TRBJ2-7, with 7 bases fitting TRBD1. The CDR3 protein is CASSEQGYEQYF. CDR3 DNA sequence: TGTGCCAGCAGTGAACAGGGGTACGAGCAGTACTTC.